Following are 18 T cell receptor beta chains from one sample sequenced in a study of blood T cell repertoires in COVID-19. TCRdb keeps only in-frame clones here, not all; method: immunoSEQ multiplex PCR. The profile covers under 130,000 clones, with 85% to 90% appearing a single time and approximately 29% taken by the ten largest. Sequenced sample: peripheral blood. The receptors here all came from a woman older than 75 with acute or convalescent COVID-19.

This clone came up once. The J gene is TRBJ1-6, the V gene TRBV6-4; possibly TRBD1 for D (6 bases). Germline V lookup: CDR1 MRHNA, CDR2 SNTAGT. V lost 6 bases, J lost 0 bases, and 9 bases lay in between. This CDR3 is 15 amino acids long. Here the CDR3 DNA reads TGTGCCAGCAGCCCGGACAGCTCCTATAATTCACCCCTCCACTTT. This sequence encodes CASSPDSSYNSPLHF.

This clone was found once. The gene calls are TRBV5-4 and TRBJ2-3; weak D call: TRBD2 (6 bases). This CDR3 region has 16 residues. V was clipped by 0 bases and J by 7 bases, with 18 bases between them. The germline V gene encodes CDR1 SGHNT and CDR2 YYREEE (reference sequence). CDR3 protein: CASSLAILGGGNTQYF. The CDR3, as DNA: TGTGCCAGCAGCTTGGCTATCCTGGGTGGAGGGAATACGCAGTATTTT.

V is TRBV18 and J is TRBJ2-7, with 7 bases aligning to TRBD2. This CDR3 is 15 amino acids long. Germline V gene sequence: CDR1 KGHSH, CDR2 LQKENI. J was trimmed by 5 bases and V by 3 bases; bases with no gene match: 10. The CDR3 here is CASSPPGRGNHEQYF. The CDR3 coding sequence is TGTGCCAGCTCACCCCCAGGGAGGGGTAACCACGAGCAGTACTTC.

This rearrangement joins TRBV7-9 to TRBJ1-4; 7 bases fit TRBD1. The CDR3 contains 15 residues. J was trimmed by 4 bases and V by 4 bases; bases with no gene match: 6. Germline V gene lookup returns CDR1 SEHNR and CDR2 FQNEAQ (reference sequence). The CDR3 bases are TGTGCCAGCAGCTCTTGGACAGGCCGTAATGAAAAACTGTTTTTT. It specifies CASSSWTGRNEKLFF.

This clone was detected once. This chain uses TRBV19 with TRBJ1-1; D is undetermined. The V and J ends lost 3 bases and 0 bases respectively, with 8 bases between them. CDR3 size: 14 residues. Germline CDR1 LNHDA, CDR2 SQIVND (reference sequence). CDR3 nucleotide sequence: TGTGCCAGTAGTATGTTAATATTGAACACTGAAGCTTTCTTT. Protein: CASSMLILNTEAFF.

A few counts support this clone. CDR3 sequence: CASSTRTASNYGYTF. In DNA form, the CDR3 reads TGTGCCAGCAGTACCCGGACAGCTTCCAACTATGGCTACACCTTC. The chain links TRBV28 to TRBJ1-2, with D tentatively TRBD1 (6 bases). Germline V lookup: CDR1 MDHEN, CDR2 SYDVKM. The V gene lost 5 bases and the J gene lost 2 bases, with 15 bases spanning the gap. The CDR3 runs to 15 residues.

Here the CDR3 reads CAWSRGLAGDQETQYF. The CDR3 coding sequence is TGTGCCTGGAGTCGGGGTCTAGCGGGGGACCAAGAGACCCAGTACTTC. The chain uses TRBV30 and TRBJ2-5, with 10 positions matching TRBD2. Germline CDR1 reads GTSNPN; CDR2 reads SVGIG (reference sequence). V gave up 2 bases and J gave up 0 bases; unmatched junction bases: 6. This CDR3 has 16 residues.

The J gene is TRBJ2-5, the V gene TRBV5-1; 10 bases are shared with TRBD2. CDR3 length: 15 amino acids. The V and J ends lost 2 bases and 1 base, in that order; junction bases with no gene match: 2. CDR1 and CDR2 (germline): SGHRS, YFSETQ. Written as DNA, the CDR3 is TGCGCCAGCAGCTTTAGCGGGGGGTCCCAAGAGACCCAGTACTTC. Translation gives CASSFSGGSQETQYF.

V usage is TRBV7-6 and J usage is TRBJ1-5; D is perhaps TRBD1 (6 bases). Germline loops: CDR1 SGHVS, CDR2 FNYEAQ. Trimming pared 0 bases from V and 3 bases from J, leaving 12 bases between. The CDR3 sequence is 16 residues long. CDR3 sequence reads: CASSLAPGGYNQPQHF. The CDR3, as DNA: TGTGCCAGCAGCTTAGCGCCGGGGGGCTACAATCAGCCCCAGCATTTT. Complete variable domain (other parts from reference TRBV7-6 and TRBJ1-5): GAGVSQSPRYKVTKRGQDVALRCDPISGHVSLYWYRQALGQGPEFLTYFNYEAQQDKSGLPNDRFSAERPEGSISTLTIQRTEQRDSAMYRCASSLAPGGYNQPQHFGDGTRLSIL.

The V and J genes are TRBV6-1 and TRBJ2-7, with a tentative D call TRBD1 (6 bases). The CDR3 runs 14 residues. Germline CDR1 is MNHNS and CDR2 is SASEGT. The ends were cut back, 1 base at V and 7 bases at J, with 14 bases in the middle. The CDR3 region is CASSEGLTGGEQYF. The CDR3 nucleotides are TGTGCCAGCAGTGAAGGGCTGACAGGCGGGGAGCAGTACTTC.

The chain joins TRBV4-1 to TRBJ1-2; possibly TRBD1 for D (5 bases). The V and J ends lost 3 bases and 0 bases respectively, with 11 bases between them. There are 15 residues in the CDR3. CDR1 MGHRA and CDR2 YSYEKL come from the germline V gene. In DNA, the CDR3 is TGCGCCAGCAGCCAGGAGGGGCTGGCTAACTATGGCTACACCTTC. Its protein is CASSQEGLANYGYTF.

The V gene is TRBV6-5, the J gene TRBJ2-7; 10 bases line up with TRBD2. V trimming: 6 bases; J trimming: 1 base; junction bases outside the gene matches: 6. Per germline, CDR1 MNHEY and CDR2 SVGAGI. The CDR3 length is 15 residues. CDR3 sequence reads: CASRIAGGKSYEQYF. The CDR3 DNA reads as TGTGCCAGCAGAATAGCGGGGGGCAAGTCCTACGAGCAGTACTTC.

The rearrangement uses TRBV30 and TRBJ1-1, with D possibly being TRBD1 (5 bases). The CDR3 consists of 18 residues. The germline V gene has CDR1 GTSNPN and CDR2 SVGIG (reference sequence). V was cut by 0 bases and J by 5 bases, with 25 bases left in between. CDR3 region: CAWSVFSYGGQGKTEAFF. The CDR3, as DNA: TGTGCCTGGAGTGTTTTTTCTTACGGAGGGCAGGGTAAGACTGAAGCTTTCTTT.

The chain carries TRBV6-5 and TRBJ2-7; 7 bases map to TRBD1. CDR3 length equals 14 residues. V gave up 5 bases and J gave up 1 base; unmatched junction bases: 5. From germline, CDR1 is MNHEY and CDR2 SVGAGI. The DNA of the CDR3 is TGTGCCAGCAGTCACGGGACAGCATCCTACGAGCAGTACTTC. Translation: CASSHGTASYEQYF.

This sequence joins TRBV5-5 and TRBJ2-7; a weak D match, TRBD1 (5 bases). CDR1 is SGHKS, CDR2 YYEKEE, per germline (reference sequence). This CDR3 comprises 14 residues. Trimming left V 0 bases short and J 3 bases short, with 10 bases between. The CDR3 sequence: CASSLASGRYEQYF. The CDR3 region has the DNA TGTGCCAGCAGCTTGGCCTCAGGGCGCTACGAGCAGTACTTC.

The V call is TRBV4-1, the J call TRBJ2-3; 8 nucleotides agree with TRBD2. The CDR3 runs 16 residues. Germline V gene lookup returns CDR1 MGHRA and CDR2 YSYEKL. Trimming took 3 bases from V and 2 from J; bases not matched to a gene: 7. CDR3 bases: TGCGCCAGCAGCCATGAAGGACTAGCAATCACAGATACGCAGTATTTT. Amino acids: CASSHEGLAITDTQYF.

This chain joins TRBV6-5 and TRBJ2-7, with TRBD2 identical over 9 bases. The junction had 4 bases not matched to a gene; V was cut back by 4 bases and J by 3 bases. The CDR3 consists of 14 residues. Per the germline V gene, CDR1 is MNHEY and CDR2 is SVGAGI. The CDR3 region has the DNA TGTGCCAGCAGTTCCGGGACTAGCTTCTACGAGCAGTACTTC. Translation: CASSSGTSFYEQYF.

This clone has a single count. The chain uses TRBV2 and TRBJ1-1; possible D gene TRBD1, 6 bases. Germline CDR1 and CDR2: SNHLY and FYNNEI. V lost 7 bases to trimming and J lost 0 bases, with 24 bases between them. The CDR3 covers 18 residues. CDR3 coding DNA: TGTGCCAGCAACGTTCTGAGCCGGGACACCCGTATGAACACTGAAGCTTTCTTT. This translates into CASNVLSRDTRMNTEAFF.